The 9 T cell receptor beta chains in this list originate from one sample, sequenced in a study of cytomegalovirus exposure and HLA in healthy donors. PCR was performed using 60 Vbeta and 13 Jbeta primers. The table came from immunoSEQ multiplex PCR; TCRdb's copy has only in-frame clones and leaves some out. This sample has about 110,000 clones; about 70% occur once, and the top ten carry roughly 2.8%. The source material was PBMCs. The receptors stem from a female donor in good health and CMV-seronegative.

The CDR3 DNA is TGTGCCAGTAGTACCCGAACTCGTCCTGCCCACGAGCAGTACTTC. It encodes CASSTRTRPAHEQYF. The chain joins TRBV19 to TRBJ2-7; no definite D call. Per the germline V gene, CDR1 is LNHDA and CDR2 is SQIVND (reference sequence). V lost 4 bases and J 5 bases, leaving 18 bases between the germline ends. This CDR3 is built from 15 residues.

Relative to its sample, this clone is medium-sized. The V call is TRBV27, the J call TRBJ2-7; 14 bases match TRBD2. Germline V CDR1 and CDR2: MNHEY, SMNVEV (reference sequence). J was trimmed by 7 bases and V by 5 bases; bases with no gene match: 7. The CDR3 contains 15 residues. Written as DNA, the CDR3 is TGTGCCAGCAGTCTAGGACTAGCGGGAGGAAGTGAGCAGTACTTC. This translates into CASSLGLAGGSEQYF.

CDR3 protein: CASSLDADSYNEQFF. The CDR3, as DNA: TGTGCCAGCAGCCTAGACGCGGATTCCTACAATGAGCAGTTCTTC. This rearrangement joins TRBV6-4 to TRBJ2-1; D is unclear. V was trimmed by 6 bases and J by 1 base, leaving 13 bases between them. Per the germline V gene, CDR1 is MRHNA and CDR2 is SNTAGT. This CDR3 is built from 15 residues.

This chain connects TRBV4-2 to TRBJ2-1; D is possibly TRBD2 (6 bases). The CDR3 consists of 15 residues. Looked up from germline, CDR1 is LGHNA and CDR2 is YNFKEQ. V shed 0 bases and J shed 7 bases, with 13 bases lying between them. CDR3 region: CASSQDGGGMNEQFF. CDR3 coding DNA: TGTGCCAGCAGCCAAGATGGAGGCGGGATGAATGAGCAGTTCTTC.

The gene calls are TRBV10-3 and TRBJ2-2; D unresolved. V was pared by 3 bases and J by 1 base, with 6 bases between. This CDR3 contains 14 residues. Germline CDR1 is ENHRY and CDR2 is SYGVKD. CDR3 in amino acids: CAISDSGNTGELFF. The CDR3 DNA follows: TGTGCCATCAGTGACTCAGGGAACACCGGGGAGCTGTTTTTT.

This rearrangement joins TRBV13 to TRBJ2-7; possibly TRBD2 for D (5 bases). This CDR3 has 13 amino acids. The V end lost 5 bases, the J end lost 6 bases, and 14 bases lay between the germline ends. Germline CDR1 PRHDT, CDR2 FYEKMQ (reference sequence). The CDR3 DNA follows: TGTGCCAGCAGCCTAGTCGAGGGTTCCGAGCAGTACTTC. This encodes CASSLVEGSEQYF. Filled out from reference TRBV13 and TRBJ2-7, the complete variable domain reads AAGVIQSPRHLIKEKRETATLKCYPIPRHDTVYWYQQGPGQDPQFLISFYEKMQSDKGSIPDRFSAQQFSDYHSELNMSSLELGDSALYFCASSLVEGSEQYFGPGTRLTVT.

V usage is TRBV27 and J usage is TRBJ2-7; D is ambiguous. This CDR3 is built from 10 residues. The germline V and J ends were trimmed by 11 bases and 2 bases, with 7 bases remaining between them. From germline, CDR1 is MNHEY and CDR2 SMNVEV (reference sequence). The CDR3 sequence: CASGTYEQYF. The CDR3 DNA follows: TGTGCCTCCGGTACCTACGAGCAGTACTTC.

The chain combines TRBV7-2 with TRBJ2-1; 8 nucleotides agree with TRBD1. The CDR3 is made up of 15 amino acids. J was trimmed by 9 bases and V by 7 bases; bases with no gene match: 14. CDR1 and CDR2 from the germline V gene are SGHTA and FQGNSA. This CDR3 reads CASTPLPGGKGEQFF. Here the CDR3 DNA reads TGTGCCAGCACCCCATTACCAGGGGGCAAGGGTGAGCAGTTCTTC.

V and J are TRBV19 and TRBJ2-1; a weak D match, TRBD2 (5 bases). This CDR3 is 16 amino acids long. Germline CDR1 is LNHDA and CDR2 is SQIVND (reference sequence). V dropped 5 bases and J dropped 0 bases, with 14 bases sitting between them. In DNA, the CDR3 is TGTGCCAGTAGTCTGGACTGGGGTACCTCCTACAATGAGCAGTTCTTC. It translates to CASSLDWGTSYNEQFF.